The 19 T cell receptor beta chains reported below all come from one sample, sequenced in a study of shared T cell receptors in the human thymus. Profiling relied on immunoSEQ multiplex PCR, and the TCRdb table lists in-frame clones only, not all of them. The top ten hold 0.0095% to 0.011% of the sample, which has about 660,000 clones, 88% seen once. These data were also filed under a second study, of human thymus T cells.

Sequencing was carried out using thymocytes. These receptors were taken from a boy younger than two with a congenital heart defect.

The chain employs TRBV9 and TRBJ2-4; 12 bases match TRBD2. Trimming cost V 3 bases and J 6 bases; bases outside gene matches: 4. The length of the CDR3 is 15 residues. Per the germline V gene, CDR1 is SGDLS and CDR2 is YYNGEE. The CDR3 nucleotides are TGTGCCAGCAGCGCCCTAGCGGGAGGGGGAAACATTCAGTACTTC. Translating it yields CASSALAGGGNIQYF.

The gene calls are TRBV9 and TRBJ2-4; D unresolved. This CDR3 spans 15 amino acids. Looked up from germline, CDR1 is SGDLS and CDR2 is YYNGEE. Trimming removed 0 bases from V and 2 bases from J, with 9 bases in between. In DNA form, the CDR3 reads TGTGCCAGCAGCGTAGTAGCCGGGTCCAAAAACATTCAGTACTTC. This gives the protein CASSVVAGSKNIQYF.

The chain recombines TRBV9 with TRBJ1-2, with 10 bases fitting TRBD1. Looked up from germline, CDR1 is SGDLS and CDR2 is YYNGEE. The CDR3 spans 16 residues. Trimming cost V 3 bases and J 1 base; bases outside gene matches: 6. CDR3 loop: CASSAGTGVGNYGYTF. As DNA, the CDR3 is TGTGCCAGCAGCGCCGGGACAGGGGTGGGTAACTATGGCTACACCTTC.

This chain links TRBV4-2 with TRBJ1-2; unclear D gene. Trimming stripped 0 bases from V and 0 bases from J, with 14 bases between. The V gene's germline CDR1 is LGHNA and CDR2 YNFKEQ. This CDR3 has 17 residues. CDR3 sequence: CASSQDLLTESNYGYTF. For the CDR3, the DNA is TGTGCCAGCAGCCAAGATCTCTTGACTGAGTCTAACTATGGCTACACCTTC.

The chain uses TRBV30 and TRBJ1-2, with D unresolved. Germline V gene data show CDR1 as GTSNPN and CDR2 as SVGIG (reference sequence). The CDR3 is made up of 15 amino acids. The V gene lost 3 bases and the J gene lost 5 bases, with 19 bases spanning the gap. CDR3 DNA: TGTGCCTGGAGAGCCCACAACGGGAGGGTTTATGGCTACACCTTC. Translated, it gives CAWRAHNGRVYGYTF.

The V call is TRBV30, the J call TRBJ2-1, with TRBD2 matching 10 bases. CDR1 and CDR2 (germline): GTSNPN, SVGIG (reference sequence). V was clipped by 4 bases and J by 8 bases; unmatched bases: 5. This CDR3 has 13 amino acids. DNA for the CDR3: TGTGCCTGGAATCTAGCGGGAGACGATGAGCAGTTCTTC. Encoded protein: CAWNLAGDDEQFF.

The V gene is TRBV30, the J gene TRBJ1-2; 7 positions match TRBD1. V gave up 7 bases and J gave up 7 bases; unmatched junction bases: 15. Germline V CDR1 and CDR2: GTSNPN, SVGIG (reference sequence). The CDR3 length is 14 residues. DNA of the CDR3: TGTGCCTCGCAGGGGTCCGACAGGGCCCTTGGCTACACCTTC. It translates to CASQGSDRALGYTF. Variable domain in full (rest from reference TRBV30 and TRBJ1-2): SQTIHQWPATLVQPVGSPLSLECTVEGTSNPNLYWYRQAAGRGLQLLFYSVGIGQISSEVPQNLSASRPQDRQFILSSKKLLLSDSGFYLCASQGSDRALGYTFGSGTRLTVV.

This CDR3 is CASAPGQLHYEQYF. The CDR3, as DNA: TGCGCCAGCGCCCCGGGACAGCTTCATTACGAGCAGTACTTC. J is TRBJ2-7 and V is TRBV5-1, with 7 bases lining up with TRBD1. This CDR3 is 14 amino acids long. Trimming at V came to 7 bases and at J to 4 bases, leaving 11 bases not matched to a gene. Germline V CDR1 and CDR2: SGHRS, YFSETQ. Filled out from reference TRBV5-1 and TRBJ2-7, the complete variable domain reads KAGVTQTPRYLIKTRGQQVTLSCSPISGHRSVSWYQQTPGQGLQFLFEYFSETQRNKGNFPGRFSGRQFSNSRSEMNVSTLELGDSALYLCASAPGQLHYEQYFGPGTRLTVT.

V is TRBV5-1 and J is TRBJ2-1; 14 bases agree with TRBD2. Per germline, CDR1 SGHRS and CDR2 YFSETQ. V lost 4 bases to trimming and J lost 0 bases; unmatched junction nucleotides: 6. The CDR3 covers 18 residues. The chain's CDR3 is CASSPGLAGVDSYNEQFF. The CDR3 DNA is TGCGCCAGCAGCCCGGGACTAGCGGGAGTGGACTCCTACAATGAGCAGTTCTTC.

The chain links TRBV4-3 to TRBJ1-2, with TRBD1 matching 7 bases. The trim removed 0 bases at V and 8 bases at J, leaving 15 bases unmatched. Germline V gene lookup returns CDR1 LGHNA and CDR2 YSLEER. The CDR3 is 17 residues long. CDR3 in amino acids: CASSQDSGTVVSEGYTF. The CDR3 region has the DNA TGCGCCAGCAGCCAAGATAGCGGGACAGTAGTTTCAGAAGGCTACACCTTC.

The genes are TRBV5-6 and TRBJ2-5; TRBD2 agrees at 11 bases. Germline trimming cut 4 bases from V and 6 bases from J; bases unmatched to any gene: 5. CDR1 is SGHDT, CDR2 YYEEEE, per germline. There are 14 residues in the CDR3. CDR3 residues: CASSLSGRAKTQYF. Here the CDR3 DNA reads TGTGCCAGCAGCCTTAGCGGGAGGGCCAAGACCCAGTACTTC.

The V and J genes are TRBV2 and TRBJ1-4; D is perhaps TRBD1 (6 bases). CDR3 length: 18 amino acids. Germline V lookup: CDR1 SNHLY, CDR2 FYNNEI. V dropped 5 bases and J dropped 8 bases, with 27 bases sitting between them. The CDR3 loop is CASSLWVRQAHPYEKLFF. CDR3 nucleotide sequence: TGTGCCAGCAGTTTGTGGGTAAGACAGGCCCACCCGTACGAAAAACTGTTTTTT.

CDR3 DNA sequence: TGTGCCAGCAGCCTCGGGACAGCCTACGAGCAGTACTTC. It is translated as CASSLGTAYEQYF. V and J are TRBV28 and TRBJ2-7, with TRBD1 matching 7 bases. The germline V gene encodes CDR1 MDHEN and CDR2 SYDVKM. J lost 2 bases, V lost 6 bases, and 4 bases had no gene match. The length of the CDR3 is 13 residues.

This clone has just one count. V usage is TRBV4-2 and J usage is TRBJ2-2, with D perhaps TRBD2 (6 bases). The germline V gene has CDR1 LGHNA and CDR2 YNFKEQ. The CDR3 totals 17 residues. V lost 5 bases and J lost 0, with 16 bases in between. The CDR3 DNA reads as TGTGCCAGCAGCGTTGCACCCGGGACTTCGAACACCGGGGAGCTGTTTTTT. It is translated as CASSVAPGTSNTGELFF.

The V and J genes are TRBV19 and TRBJ2-3; TRBD2 aligns across 7 bases. This CDR3 has 15 residues. Germline-derived CDR1 and CDR2 are LNHDA and SQIVND (reference sequence). Losses at the gene ends were 6 bases for V and 1 base for J; bases not matched to a gene: 7. CDR3 in amino acids: CASSVSGPCTDTQYF. CDR3 bases: TGTGCCAGTAGCGTTAGCGGGCCCTGCACAGATACGCAGTATTTT.

This clone was found once. This chain uses TRBV5-4 with TRBJ1-4, with D perhaps TRBD1 (5 bases). The CDR3 consists of 14 residues. CDR1 SGHNT and CDR2 YYREEE come from the germline V gene (reference sequence). Trimming left V 2 bases short and J 6 bases short, with 11 bases between. CDR3 DNA: TGTGCCAGCAGCTTCTGGGGGAGGGATGAAAAACTGTTTTTT. It is translated as CASSFWGRDEKLFF.

The V and J genes are TRBV5-6 and TRBJ1-2; 9 bases match TRBD1. The CDR3 sequence is 15 residues long. From germline, CDR1 is SGHDT and CDR2 YYEEEE. V trimming: 1 base; J trimming: 5 bases; junction bases outside the gene matches: 6. The CDR3 here is CASSLYRDRDYGYTF. The CDR3 DNA sequence: TGTGCCAGCAGCTTGTACCGGGACAGGGATTATGGCTACACCTTC.

The chain joins TRBV2 to TRBJ1-1, with 7 bases that match TRBD1. The V and J ends lost 6 bases and 0 bases, in that order; junction bases with no gene match: 10. CDR1 and CDR2 (germline): SNHLY, FYNNEI. CDR3 length equals 16 residues. CDR3 bases: TGTGCCAGCAGAAACCCCCGACAGGGCCTGAACACTGAAGCTTTCTTT. It codes for CASRNPRQGLNTEAFF.

V gene TRBV5-6 combines with J gene TRBJ2-1, with unresolved D. There are 14 residues in the CDR3. Germline values: CDR1 SGHDT, CDR2 YYEEEE. V lost 4 bases and J lost 0, with 8 bases in between. The CDR3 here is CASSPRSSYNEQFF. CDR3 DNA: TGTGCCAGCAGCCCCCGGTCCTCCTACAATGAGCAGTTCTTC.